The rows below give T cell receptor beta chains drawn from one sample of a study of blood T cell repertoires in COVID-19. TCRdb's table, derived via immunoSEQ multiplex PCR, lists solely in-frame clones and lacks some. The sample includes just over 150,000 clones, around four fifths seen only once; the top ten take around a fifth. Sequenced material: peripheral blood. These receptor sequences come from a woman aged 80 or older with acute or convalescent COVID-19. CDR3s include the opening cysteine and the closing phenylalanine or tryptophan. The order of the fields is clone size, J gene, V gene, D gene, CDR3 protein, CDR3 DNA. A D gene is named only where the DNA matches it firmly. The listing skips clone size in some rows; elsewhere it reads once, few, many or a size class.

NA TRBJ2-7 TRBV18 TRBD1 CASSPTGTGDGEQYF TGTGCCAGCTCACCAACCGGGACAGGGGACGGCGAGCAGTACTTC
NA TRBJ2-7 TRBV7-6 NA CASSPKSLGQNYEQYF TGTGCCAGCAGCCCCAAGAGCCTGGGCCAGAACTACGAGCAGTACTTC
NA TRBJ1-4 TRBV5-6 TRBD1 CASSAQGAGEKLFF TGTGCCAGCAGCGCACAGGGGGCGGGGGAAAAACTGTTTTTT
NA TRBJ1-1 TRBV7-9 TRBD1 CASSLQGEAFF TGTGCCAGCAGCCTACAGGGGGAAGCTTTCTTT
NA TRBJ1-1 TRBV5-1 NA CASSSLGLRETEAFF TGCGCCAGCAGCTCCCTCGGGCTGAGGGAGACTGAAGCTTTCTTT
NA TRBJ2-2 TRBV5-1 TRBD2 CASSLSGSDTGELFF TGCGCCAGCAGCCTTAGCGGGAGCGACACCGGGGAGCTGTTTTTT
few TRBJ1-2 TRBV5-6 TRBD1 CASSSRGGGYGYTF TGTGCCAGCAGCTCCCGAGGGGGCGGGTATGGCTACACCTTC
NA TRBJ2-1 TRBV7-8 TRBD2 CASSSSLSGSGYNEQFF TGTGCCAGCAGCTCCTCCCTCAGCGGGAGTGGATACAATGAGCAGTTCTTC
NA TRBJ2-3 TRBV11-3 TRBD1 CASSLGTGATDTQYF TGTGCCAGCAGCCTCGGGACAGGGGCTACAGATACGCAGTATTTT
NA TRBJ2-7 TRBV29-1 NA CSVRQDSYEQYF TGCAGCGTTAGACAGGACTCCTACGAGCAGTACTTC
NA TRBJ1-2 TRBV18 NA CASSPDRGGYTF TGTGCCAGCTCACCGGATCGGGGAGGCTACACCTTC
NA TRBJ1-6 TRBV5-1 NA CASSSDRNNSPLHF TGCGCCAGCAGCTCCGACAGGAATAATTCACCCCTCCACTTT
NA TRBJ2-7 TRBV11-2 TRBD2 CASSLRTSGSYEQYF TGTGCCAGCAGCTTGCGGACTAGCGGATCCTACGAGCAGTACTTC
NA TRBJ2-1 TRBV27 TRBD2 CASSWGTSGVPNEQFF TGTGCCAGCAGTTGGGGGACTAGCGGGGTACCCAATGAGCAGTTCTTC
NA TRBJ2-7 TRBV27 TRBD1 CASSFEGARYEQYF TGTGCCAGCAGTTTCGAGGGGGCGCGTTACGAGCAGTACTTC
NA TRBJ1-6 TRBV2 NA CASRKMSSYNSPLHF TGTGCCAGCAGAAAAATGAGCTCCTATAATTCACCCCTCCACTTT
NA TRBJ1-5 TRBV21-1 NA CASSKVGTGRGQPQHF TGTGCCAGCAGCAAAGTCGGGACAGGGAGAGGTCAGCCCCAGCATTTT
NA TRBJ2-4 TRBV3-1/TRBV3-2 TRBD2 CASSPSPPTSGRAKNIQYF TGTGCCAGCAGCCCTTCCCCGCCGACTAGCGGGAGAGCCAAAAACATTCAGTACTTC
once TRBJ2-3 TRBV2 NA CASSEHQAGQYF TGTGCCAGCAGTGAACATCAGGCAGGGCAGTATTTT
few TRBJ1-2 TRBV5-1 TRBD1 CASSLTGEGGYTF TGCGCCAGCAGCTTGACAGGGGAAGGAGGCTACACCTTC
NA TRBJ1-4 TRBV7-2 TRBD1 CASSLRGGSEKLFF TGTGCCAGCAGCTTAAGAGGGGGCAGTGAAAAACTGTTTTTT
few TRBJ2-1 TRBV5-1 NA CASSTGDGLSNEQFF TGCGCCAGCTCTACAGGGGACGGACTATCAAACGAGCAGTTCTTC
NA TRBJ1-3 TRBV3-1/TRBV3-2 NA CASSHPVGNTIYF TGTGCCAGCAGCCACCCCGTCGGAAACACCATATATTTT
NA TRBJ2-5 TRBV11-3 NA CASSHGETQYF TGTGCCAGCAGCCACGGAGAGACCCAGTACTTC
NA TRBJ1-2 TRBV30 NA CAWSVRGNYGYTF TGTGCCTGGAGTGTACGGGGAAACTATGGCTACACCTTC
NA TRBJ1-2 TRBV5-4 NA CASSLGSQALKAYTF TGTGCCAGCAGCTTGGGGTCGCAGGCCCTCAAGGCCTACACCTTC
NA TRBJ2-1 TRBV18 TRBD1 CASSPFRDRRLVSYNEQFF TGTGCCAGCTCTCCCTTCCGGGACAGGCGTCTTGTGTCCTACAATGAGCAGTTCTTC
NA TRBJ1-3 TRBV29-1 NA CSVEEFGVKQNTIYF TGCAGCGTTGAAGAATTCGGGGTTAAGCAAAACACCATATATTTT
NA TRBJ2-1 TRBV5-4 NA CANSFSDEQFF TGTGCCAACAGCTTCAGCGATGAGCAGTTCTTC
NA TRBJ2-7 TRBV14 NA CASSRAVLYEQYF TGTGCCAGCAGCCGCGCGGTCCTCTACGAGCAGTACTTC
NA TRBJ2-6 TRBV7-2 NA CASSLSAVEANVLTF TGTGCCAGCAGCTTATCCGCAGTTGAGGCCAACGTCCTGACTTTC
NA TRBJ2-2 TRBV5-6 TRBD2 CASSLGVAGRTGELFF TGTGCCAGCAGCTTGGGGGTAGCGGGAAGAACCGGGGAGCTGTTTTTT
NA TRBJ2-7 TRBV5-1 NA CASSWGTGSYEQYF TGCGCCAGCAGCTGGGGGACTGGCTCCTACGAGCAGTACTTC
NA TRBJ2-7 TRBV14 TRBD2 CASSDGGGEQYF TGTGCCAGCAGTGACGGGGGGGGTGAGCAGTACTTC
NA TRBJ1-1 TRBV30 TRBD1 CAWTSGQGNTEAFF TGTGCCTGGACCTCTGGACAGGGGAACACTGAAGCTTTCTTT
once TRBJ2-1 TRBV18 TRBD2 CASSLLSSGYNEQFF TGTGCCAGCTCACTGTTGTCTAGCGGGTACAATGAGCAGTTCTTC
once TRBJ1-2 TRBV6-5 NA CASSYSSNSYYGYTF TGTGCCAGCAGTTACTCTTCAAACAGCTACTATGGCTACACCTTC